Described below is a single T cell receptor (beta chain) sequence and its context. Original analysis: Scientists estimated how many nucleated cells there were by amplifying reference gene primers. Data came from immunoSEQ multiplex PCR; TCRdb stores just in-frame clones and leaves some out. The DNA was the basis for D and trimming; V, J and clone size are from that table. The sample has under 300,000 clones, approximately 88% seen once. The sample is drawn from a study of blood T cell repertoires in COVID-19. CDR3 length: 14 amino acids. V dropped 4 bases and J dropped 4 bases, with 13 bases sitting between them. The germline V gene encodes CDR1 SEHNR and CDR2 FQNEAQ (reference sequence). The cohort comprised adults aged 18 to 89 years residing in approximately 22 US areas. Participants had their cohort set by participant-reported clinical history. All exposed participants met a person with COVID-19 within 2 weeks before entering the study.

The gene calls are TRBV7-9 and TRBJ1-1; no reliable D call. The receptor comes from a woman aged 40 to 50 who had been exposed to COVID-19. The sequencing sample was made of PBMCs or T cells enriched from blood (not recorded which). The CDR3 DNA is TGTGCCAGCAGCTCCGACGGGGTGGGCACTGAAGCTTTCTTT. Residues: CASSSDGVGTEAFF.